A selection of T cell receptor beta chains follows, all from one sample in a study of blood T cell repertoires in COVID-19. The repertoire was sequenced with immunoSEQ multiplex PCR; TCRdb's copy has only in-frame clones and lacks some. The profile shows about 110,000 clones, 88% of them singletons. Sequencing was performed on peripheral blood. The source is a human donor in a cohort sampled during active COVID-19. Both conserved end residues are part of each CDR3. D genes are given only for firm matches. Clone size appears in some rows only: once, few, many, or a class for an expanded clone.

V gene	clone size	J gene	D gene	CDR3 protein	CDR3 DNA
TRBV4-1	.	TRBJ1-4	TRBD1	CASSQLPGQGEIPEVVLFF	TGCGCCAGCAGCCAACTACCGGGACAGGGGGAAATCCCTGAAGTCGTACTGTTTTTT
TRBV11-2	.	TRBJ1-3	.	CASSLIGGTGNTIYF	TGTGCCAGCAGCTTAATCGGGGGTACTGGAAACACCATATATTTT
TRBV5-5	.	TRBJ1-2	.	CASSLRGSAYTF	TGTGCCAGCAGCTTGAGGGGGTCGGCCTACACCTTC
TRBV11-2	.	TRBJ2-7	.	CASSSTNGGGYEQYF	TGTGCCAGCAGTTCGACTAACGGTGGTGGCTACGAGCAGTACTTC
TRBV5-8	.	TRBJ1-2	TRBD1	CASSRGSGQTYGYTF	TGTGCCAGCAGCCGCGGGTCGGGACAGACCTATGGCTACACCTTC
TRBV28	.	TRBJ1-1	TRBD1	CASSRGQGAEAFF	TGTGCCAGCAGCCGTGGACAGGGCGCTGAAGCTTTCTTT
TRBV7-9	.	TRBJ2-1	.	CASSLAGGRRNEQFF	TGTGCCAGCAGCTTAGCGGGGGGACGTCGCAATGAGCAGTTCTTC
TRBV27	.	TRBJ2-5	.	CPPTPETQYF	TGTCCCCCTACCCCGGAGACCCAGTACTTC
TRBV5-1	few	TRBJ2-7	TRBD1	CASSLNRDSSYEQYF	TGCGCCAGCAGCCTCAACCGGGACAGTTCCTACGAGCAGTACTTC
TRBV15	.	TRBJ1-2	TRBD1	CATSRDRQGTYGYTF	TGTGCCACCAGCAGAGATCGACAGGGAACCTATGGCTACACCTTC
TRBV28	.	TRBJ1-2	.	CAGSPGTGLNYGYTF	TGTGCCGGCAGTCCGGGGACGGGACTTAACTATGGCTACACCTTC
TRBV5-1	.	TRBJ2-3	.	CASKGWASTDTQYF	TGCGCCAGCAAAGGTTGGGCGAGCACAGATACGCAGTATTTT
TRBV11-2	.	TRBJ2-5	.	CASSYAPRETQYF	TGTGCCAGCAGCTACGCCCCGAGGGAGACCCAGTACTTC
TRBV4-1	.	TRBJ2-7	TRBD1	CASSQRDSILYEQYF	TGCGCCAGCAGCCAACGGGACAGTATCCTCTACGAGCAGTACTTC
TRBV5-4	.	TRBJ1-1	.	CASSWYSGVGNTEAFF	TGTGCCAGCAGCTGGTACTCAGGGGTAGGGAACACTGAAGCTTTCTTT
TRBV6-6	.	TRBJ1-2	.	CASSADSPANYGYTF	TGTGCCAGCAGTGCGGACTCCCCCGCCAACTATGGCTACACCTTC
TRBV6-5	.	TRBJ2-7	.	CASSYDGQPYEQYF	TGTGCCAGCAGTTACGACGGACAGCCCTACGAGCAGTACTTC
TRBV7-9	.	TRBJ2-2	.	CASSLEGGNGELFF	TGTGCCAGCAGCTTAGAAGGGGGTAACGGGGAGCTGTTTTTT
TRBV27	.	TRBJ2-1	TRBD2	CATRLAERNEQFF	TGTGCCACCCGACTAGCGGAACGGAATGAGCAGTTCTTC
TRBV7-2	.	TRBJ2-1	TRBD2	CASSLGGGNEQFF	TGTGCCAGCAGCTTGGGGGGGGGCAATGAGCAGTTCTTC
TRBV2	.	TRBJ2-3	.	CASSEGAGTSTDTQYF	TGTGCCAGCAGTGAAGGGGCGGGTACTAGCACAGATACGCAGTATTTT
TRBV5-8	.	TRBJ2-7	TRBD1	CASSLGPMTGRYEQYF	TGTGCCAGCAGCTTGGGGCCGATGACAGGGCGCTACGAGCAGTACTTC
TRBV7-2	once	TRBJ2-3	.	CASKQGFSTDTQYF	TGTGCCAGCAAGCAGGGTTTCTCCACAGATACGCAGTATTTT
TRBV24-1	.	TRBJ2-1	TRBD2	CATSDFKRGYANEQFF	TGTGCCACCAGTGATTTTAAGCGGGGGTATGCGAATGAGCAGTTCTTC
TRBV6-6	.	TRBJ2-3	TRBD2	CASSHVERGYYTDTQYF	TGTGCCAGCAGTCACGTCGAGCGGGGGTATTACACAGATACGCAGTATTTT
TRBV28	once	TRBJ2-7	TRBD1	CASSFPGQGSYEQYF	TGTGCCAGCAGTTTTCCGGGACAGGGTTCCTACGAGCAGTACTTC
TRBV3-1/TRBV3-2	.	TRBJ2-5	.	CASSQDVGAGETQYF	TGTGCCAGCAGCCAAGATGTAGGGGCTGGAGAGACCCAGTACTTC
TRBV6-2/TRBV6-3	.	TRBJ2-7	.	CASSQGIYEQYF	TGTGCCAGCAGTCAGGGGATCTACGAGCAGTACTTC
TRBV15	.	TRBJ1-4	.	CATSRERYGNEKLFF	TGTGCCACCAGCAGAGAGAGATACGGTAATGAAAAACTGTTTTTT
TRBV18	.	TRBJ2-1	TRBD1	CASSPRTGVDEQFF	TGTGCCAGCTCACCAAGGACAGGGGTCGATGAGCAGTTCTTC
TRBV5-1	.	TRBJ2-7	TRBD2	CASSLGTSGASYEQYF	TGCGCCAGCAGCTTGGGGACTAGCGGGGCCTCTTACGAGCAGTACTTC
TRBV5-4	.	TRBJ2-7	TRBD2	CASSLRESNEQYF	TGTGCCAGCAGCCTGCGGGAGTCCAACGAGCAGTACTTC
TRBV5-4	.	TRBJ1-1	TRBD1	CASSLETGGVQRAFF	TGTGCCAGCAGCTTGGAGACAGGGGGCGTGCAAAGGGCTTTCTTT
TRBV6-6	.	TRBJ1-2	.	CASSPLGLSSGYTF	TGTGCCAGCAGCCCCCTGGGCCTCTCGTCGGGCTACACCTTC
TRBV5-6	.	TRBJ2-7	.	CASSVQGGLHEQYF	TGTGCCAGCAGCGTCCAAGGAGGGTTGCACGAGCAGTACTTC
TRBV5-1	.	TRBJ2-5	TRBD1	CTSSFGDRGRVETQYF	TGCACCAGCAGCTTTGGGGACAGGGGGCGCGTAGAGACCCAGTACTTC
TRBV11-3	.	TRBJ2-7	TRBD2	CASSLHGLAGYSYEQYF	TGTGCCAGCAGCCTCCACGGACTAGCGGGATACTCCTACGAGCAGTACTTC
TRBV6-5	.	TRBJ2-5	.	CASSYSGNPWETQYF	TGTGCCAGCAGTTACTCCGGGAACCCGTGGGAGACCCAGTACTTC
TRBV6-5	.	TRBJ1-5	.	CASRLGWEQPQHF	TGTGCCAGCAGACTAGGGTGGGAACAGCCCCAGCATTTT
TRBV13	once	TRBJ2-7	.	CASSLVSGSDEQYF	TGTGCCAGCAGCTTAGTCAGCGGTAGCGACGAGCAGTACTTC